These 30 T cell receptor beta chains were sequenced from one sample in a study of memory CD4+ T cells and cytomegalovirus serostatus. Clones were read by immunoSEQ multiplex PCR, and TCRdb kept only the in-frame ones, dropping some. The sample consists of over 45,000 clones, 82% of them appearing once. Single viable CD3+CD4+CD8-CD45RO+ cells were sorted as the memory CD4+ T cells. The specimen was memory CD4+ T cells from blood. The receptors come from an adult in good health and CMV-seronegative. Some clones in this sample may be carry-over from other donors' samples.

The gene calls are TRBV11-3 and TRBJ2-5, with D hard to call. Germline V lookup: CDR1 SGHNT, CDR2 YENEEA. CDR3 length: 12 residues. With 4 bases removed from V and 0 bases from J, the gap between germline ends came to 3 bases. CDR3 sequence reads: CASSSYQETQYF. The CDR3 DNA sequence: TGTGCCAGCAGCTCCTACCAAGAGACCCAGTACTTC. The whole variable domain, filled in from reference TRBV11-3 and TRBJ2-5, reads EAGVVQSPRYKIIEKKQPVAFWCNPISGHNTLYWYLQNLGQGPELLIRYENEEAVDDSQLPKDRFSAERLKGVDSTLKIQPAELGDSAVYLCASSSYQETQYFGPGTRLLVL.

This chain joins TRBV7-2 and TRBJ2-4, with TRBD2 identical over 7 bases. This CDR3 has 17 amino acids. V was clipped by 0 bases and J by 3 bases; unmatched bases: 8. The germline gives CDR1 SGHTA, CDR2 FQGNSA. CDR3 protein: CASSLALSSGVKNIQYF. The CDR3 region has the DNA TGTGCCAGCAGCTTAGCGTTGTCTAGCGGAGTCAAAAACATTCAGTACTTC. The whole variable domain, remainder taken from reference TRBV7-2 and TRBJ2-4, is GAGVSQSPSNKVTEKGKDVELRCDPISGHTALYWYRQSLGQGLEFLIYFQGNSAPDKSGLPSDRFSAERTGGSVSTLTIQRTQQEDSAVYLCASSLALSSGVKNIQYFGAGTRLSVL.

The chain joins TRBV5-6 to TRBJ2-1, with 7 nucleotides matching TRBD2. The CDR3 totals 16 residues. Trimming removed 2 bases from V and 0 bases from J; junction bases left unmatched: 5. Germline V lookup: CDR1 SGHDT, CDR2 YYEEEE. In DNA, the CDR3 is TGTGCCAGCAGCTTCGGTCCGGGGGGCTCCTACAATGAGCAGTTCTTC. Protein product: CASSFGPGGSYNEQFF.

The rearrangement links TRBV7-9 to TRBJ2-3, with D uncertain. The V gene's germline CDR1 is SEHNR and CDR2 FQNEAQ (reference sequence). The CDR3 has 14 residues. V lost 5 bases and J lost 2, with 11 bases in between. The CDR3 sequence is CASSAGRNTDTQYF. The DNA of the CDR3 is TGTGCCAGCAGCGCCGGACGGAACACAGATACGCAGTATTTT. Combining the CDR3 with reference TRBV7-9 and TRBJ2-3 gives the whole variable domain DTGVSQNPRHKITKRGQNVTFRCDPISEHNRLYWYRQTLGQGPEFLTYFQNEAQLEKSRLLSDRFSAERPKGSFSTLEIQRTEQGDSAMYLCASSAGRNTDTQYFGPGTRLTVL.

This clone was counted between two and nine times. The chain uses TRBV27 and TRBJ1-1; D is perhaps TRBD1 (5 bases). Germline CDR1 is MNHEY and CDR2 is SMNVEV (reference sequence). Deletions cut 2 bases from V and 1 base from J, with 11 bases between. The CDR3 contains 15 residues. The CDR3 region is CASSLPGLANTEAFF. CDR3 bases: TGTGCCAGCAGTTTACCGGGGCTCGCGAACACTGAAGCTTTCTTT.

The chain links TRBV5-4 to TRBJ1-1; tentative D call: TRBD1 (5 bases). The V gene lost 0 bases and the J gene lost 2 bases, with 8 bases spanning the gap. CDR3 size: 14 residues. The germline V gene has CDR1 SGHNT and CDR2 YYREEE (reference sequence). The CDR3 loop is CASSLGQKNTEAFF. CDR3 DNA sequence: TGTGCCAGCAGCTTGGGACAGAAAAACACTGAAGCTTTCTTT.

This chain links TRBV28 with TRBJ2-3; D is undetermined. Germline V CDR1 and CDR2: MDHEN, SYDVKM. V lost 6 bases and J lost 4, with 17 bases in between. The CDR3 spans 15 residues. The CDR3 DNA reads as TGTGCCAGCAGCTGGGTGAAAGCAGCTTCAGATACGCAGTATTTT. This encodes CASSWVKAASDTQYF.

This chain joins TRBV6-1 and TRBJ1-1; unclear D gene. The germline V and J ends were trimmed by 6 bases and 2 bases, with 10 bases remaining between them. The V gene's germline CDR1 is MNHNS and CDR2 SASEGT. This CDR3 has 13 residues. CDR3 nucleotides: TGTGCCAGCAGAAGACAAGGAAACACTGAAGCTTTCTTT. Residues: CASRRQGNTEAFF.

V is TRBV5-1 and J is TRBJ2-7, with D uncertain. The CDR3 is 15 amino acids. V was trimmed by 0 bases and J by 0 bases, leaving 10 bases between them. Germline assignment: CDR1 SGHRS and CDR2 YFSETQ. In DNA, the CDR3 is TGCGCCAGCAGCTTGGGGGCATTCAGCTCCTACGAGCAGTACTTC. Its protein is CASSLGAFSSYEQYF.

V and J are TRBV5-4 and TRBJ1-3; the match to TRBD1 covers 7 bases. The germline CDR1 and CDR2 sequences are SGHNT and YYREEE (reference sequence). This CDR3 comprises 12 residues. J gave up 8 bases and V 5 bases, and 4 bases lay outside the gene matches. CDR3 nucleotide sequence: TGTGCCAGCAGTTCCAGGGGGGACACCATATATTTT. It yields the protein CASSSRGDTIYF.

The chain is built from TRBV6-5 and TRBJ1-1, with D possibly being TRBD1 (5 bases). The CDR3 has 14 amino acids. Looked up from germline, CDR1 is MNHEY and CDR2 is SVGAGI. Deletions cut 5 bases from V and 3 bases from J, with 13 bases between. The chain's CDR3 is CASSLRGSDTEAFF. CDR3 nucleotide sequence: TGTGCCAGCAGTCTTCGGGGGTCGGACACTGAAGCTTTCTTT.

CDR3 DNA sequence: TGCGCCAGCAGCTTGGTGACTAGCCCCGGGGAGCTGTTTTTT. It encodes CASSLVTSPGELFF. The chain employs TRBV5-1 and TRBJ2-2; TRBD2 aligns across 7 bases. This CDR3 region has 14 residues. Germline CDR1 SGHRS, CDR2 YFSETQ. Trimming took 0 bases from V and 6 from J; bases not matched to a gene: 2.

This clone was seen a handful of times. CDR3 DNA: TGTGCCAGCAGTTACTCAACTAGCGGGACCTACAATGAGCAGTTCTTC. Encoded protein: CASSYSTSGTYNEQFF. The V gene is TRBV6-6, the J gene TRBJ2-1, with 10 bases lining up with TRBD2. CDR3 length equals 16 residues. Germline V gene lookup returns CDR1 MNHNY and CDR2 SVGAGI (reference sequence). V lost 0 bases and J lost 2; bases outside the gene matches: 1.

The gene calls are TRBV6-1 and TRBJ2-7; 10 bases are a match to TRBD1. J was trimmed by 4 bases and V by 7 bases; bases with no gene match: 4. Germline V gives CDR1 MNHNS, CDR2 SASEGT. This CDR3 region has 13 residues. Written as DNA, the CDR3 is TGTGCCAGCAACGACAGGGGGCTGTACGAGCAGTACTTC. Translating gives CASNDRGLYEQYF.

The rearrangement links TRBV5-1 to TRBJ1-4; the D gene is possibly TRBD1 (5 bases). The V gene lost 3 bases and the J gene lost 1 base, with 16 bases spanning the gap. Germline loops: CDR1 SGHRS, CDR2 YFSETQ. This CDR3 contains 17 residues. The DNA of the CDR3 is TGCGCCAGCAGCTATGGGACGGGTCGTGAAACTAATGAAAAACTGTTTTTT. As protein: CASSYGTGRETNEKLFF.

V is TRBV7-6 and J is TRBJ2-1, with 10 bases identical to TRBD2. CDR1 and CDR2 (germline): SGHVS, FNYEAQ. J gave up 0 bases and V 5 bases, and 16 bases lay outside the gene matches. This CDR3 is 20 amino acids long. In nucleotides, the CDR3 is TGTGCCAGCAGCGCCCTTAGGCCAGCGGGAGGGCCGAGCTCCTACAATGAGCAGTTCTTC. It yields the protein CASSALRPAGGPSSYNEQFF.

The rearrangement joins TRBV6-5 to TRBJ2-7, with D possibly matching TRBD1 (6 bases). Germline loops: CDR1 MNHEY, CDR2 SVGAGI. V was shortened by 0 bases and J by 10 bases, with 19 bases between the two germline ends. The CDR3 has 15 amino acids. The chain's CDR3 is CASSYSRQDYGEQYF. Written as DNA, the CDR3 is TGTGCCAGCAGTTACTCACGACAGGATTACGGGGAACAGTACTTC.

The rearrangement uses TRBV9 and TRBJ2-3; 11 nucleotides align to TRBD2. Germline loops: CDR1 SGDLS, CDR2 YYNGEE. The CDR3 extends over 18 amino acids. J was trimmed by 0 bases and V by 0 bases; bases with no gene match: 6. The CDR3: CASSVELTSGSSTDTQYF. In DNA, the CDR3 is TGTGCCAGCAGCGTAGAGTTAACTAGCGGGAGTAGCACAGATACGCAGTATTTT.

V is TRBV7-3 and J is TRBJ2-1, with D perhaps given as TRBD1 or TRBD2 (6 bases each). V lost 0 bases to trimming and J lost 6 bases, with 12 bases between them. The CDR3 is made up of 15 amino acids. The V gene's germline CDR1 is SGHTA and CDR2 FQGTGA. DNA of the CDR3: TGTGCCAGCAGCTTAACCCGACCGGGGGCCAATGAGCAGTTCTTC. Amino acid sequence: CASSLTRPGANEQFF.

This rearrangement joins TRBV5-1 to TRBJ1-2, with a weak D call TRBD1 (5 bases). Germline CDR1 SGHRS, CDR2 YFSETQ. Trimming took off 5 bases at V and 3 bases at J, with 20 bases between the two ends. The CDR3 loop spans 16 amino acids. The CDR3 DNA follows: TGCGCCAGCAGTCGTTTATCCAGTGGGGGTTACTATGGCTACACCTTC. Its translation is CASSRLSSGGYYGYTF. The entire variable domain, with the rest obtained from reference TRBV5-1 and TRBJ1-2, is as follows: KAGVTQTPRYLIKTRGQQVTLSCSPISGHRSVSWYQQTPGQGLQFLFEYFSETQRNKGNFPGRFSGRQFSNSRSEMNVSTLELGDSALYLCASSRLSSGGYYGYTFGSGTRLTVV.

V usage is TRBV18 and J usage is TRBJ2-5; no clear D gene. The CDR3 consists of 12 residues. Deletions cut 2 bases from V and 4 bases from J, with 5 bases between. From germline, CDR1 is KGHSH and CDR2 LQKENI. Written as DNA, the CDR3 is TGTGCCAGCTCACCAAACGGAGAGACCCAGTACTTC. Protein product: CASSPNGETQYF.

V and J are TRBV7-2 and TRBJ2-3; D remains unclear. In germline, CDR1 is SGHTA, CDR2 FQGNSA. V was clipped by 4 bases and J by 1 base, with 9 bases between them. CDR3 length: 14 residues. The CDR3 is CASSSNGGTDTQYF. Written as DNA, the CDR3 is TGTGCCAGCAGCTCTAACGGCGGCACAGATACGCAGTATTTT. Combining the CDR3 with reference TRBV7-2 and TRBJ2-3 gives the whole variable domain GAGVSQSPSNKVTEKGKDVELRCDPISGHTALYWYRQSLGQGLEFLIYFQGNSAPDKSGLPSDRFSAERTGGSVSTLTIQRTQQEDSAVYLCASSSNGGTDTQYFGPGTRLTVL.

V is TRBV30 and J is TRBJ1-6, with 8 bases lining up with TRBD1. V gave up 8 bases and J gave up 0 bases; unmatched junction bases: 6. Looked up from germline, CDR1 is GTSNPN and CDR2 is SVGIG (reference sequence). The CDR3 contains 15 residues. CDR3 residues: CARRQGSSYNSPLHF. CDR3 DNA sequence: TGTGCCAGACGACAGGGGAGCTCCTATAATTCACCCCTCCACTTT.

This sequence joins TRBV6-1 and TRBJ1-2, with D perhaps matching TRBD1 (6 bases). Per the germline V gene, CDR1 is MNHNS and CDR2 is SASEGT. Trimming took off 7 bases at V and 10 bases at J, with 13 bases between the two ends. The CDR3 has 11 amino acids. The CDR3 spells CASTDRFDYTF. CDR3 DNA sequence: TGTGCCAGCACTGACAGGTTTGACTACACCTTC.

V is TRBV5-1 and J is TRBJ2-3, with D tentatively TRBD1 or TRBD2 (5 bases each). V gave up 3 bases and J gave up 1 base, with 9 bases separating them. CDR3 length: 14 amino acids. Germline V lookup: CDR1 SGHRS, CDR2 YFSETQ. For the CDR3, the DNA is TGCGCCAGCAGCTCACTAGGGGGCACAGATACGCAGTATTTT. Translating gives CASSSLGGTDTQYF. Looking up the rest from reference TRBV5-1 and TRBJ2-3 gives the full variable domain: KAGVTQTPRYLIKTRGQQVTLSCSPISGHRSVSWYQQTPGQGLQFLFEYFSETQRNKGNFPGRFSGRQFSNSRSEMNVSTLELGDSALYLCASSSLGGTDTQYFGPGTRLTVL.

The gene calls are TRBV28 and TRBJ2-7; 12 bases line up with TRBD1. Germline V gene sequence: CDR1 MDHEN, CDR2 SYDVKM. Losses at the gene ends were 5 bases for V and 5 bases for J; bases not matched to a gene: 7. The CDR3 extends over 15 amino acids. CDR3 bases: TGTGCCAGCAGTCCACCGGGACAGGGGGCCAACGAGCAGTACTTC. Translation: CASSPPGQGANEQYF.

The chain carries TRBV7-9 and TRBJ1-1; TRBD1 matches 7 bases. The CDR3 consists of 13 residues. V trimming: 4 bases; J trimming: 6 bases; junction bases outside the gene matches: 5. Germline CDR1 SEHNR, CDR2 FQNEAQ (reference sequence). The CDR3 DNA follows: TGTGCCAGCAGCTACAGGGGTACGGCTGAAGCTTTCTTT. Translation gives CASSYRGTAEAFF.

The chain joins TRBV18 to TRBJ2-7; 14 bases fit TRBD2. The CDR3 spans 15 residues. The V segment lost 2 bases and the J segment 5 bases; nucleotides outside the gene matches: 2. The germline gives CDR1 KGHSH, CDR2 LQKENI. CDR3 DNA: TGTGCCAGCTCACCAGGGACTAGCGGGAGTAACGAGCAGTACTTC. Translating it yields CASSPGTSGSNEQYF.

This chain joins TRBV5-1 and TRBJ1-4; D remains unclear. Looked up from germline, CDR1 is SGHRS and CDR2 is YFSETQ. V was clipped by 0 bases and J by 0 bases, with 9 bases between them. The CDR3 is made up of 16 amino acids. The CDR3, as DNA: TGCGCCAGCAGCTTGGGCGCACAAACAACTAATGAAAAACTGTTTTTT. It is translated as CASSLGAQTTNEKLFF.

The genes are TRBV11-2 and TRBJ2-2; no definite D call. Germline-derived CDR1 and CDR2 are SGHAT and FQNNGV. The CDR3 has 14 residues. Trimming took off 2 bases at V and 2 bases at J, with 6 bases between the two ends. The CDR3 loop is CASSLNLNTGELFF. The CDR3 nucleotides are TGTGCCAGCAGCTTAAACTTAAACACCGGGGAGCTGTTTTTT.